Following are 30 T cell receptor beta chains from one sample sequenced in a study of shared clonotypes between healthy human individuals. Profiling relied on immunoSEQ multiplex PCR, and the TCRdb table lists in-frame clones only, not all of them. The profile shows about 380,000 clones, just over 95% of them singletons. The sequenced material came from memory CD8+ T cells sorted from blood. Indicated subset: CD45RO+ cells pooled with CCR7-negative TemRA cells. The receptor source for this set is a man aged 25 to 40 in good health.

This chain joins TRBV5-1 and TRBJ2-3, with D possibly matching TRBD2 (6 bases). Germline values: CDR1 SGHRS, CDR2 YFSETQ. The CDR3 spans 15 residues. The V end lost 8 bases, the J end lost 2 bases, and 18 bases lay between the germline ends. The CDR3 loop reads CASTIPGLPTDTQYF. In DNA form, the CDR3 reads TGCGCCAGTACCATCCCGGGACTTCCCACAGATACGCAGTATTTT.

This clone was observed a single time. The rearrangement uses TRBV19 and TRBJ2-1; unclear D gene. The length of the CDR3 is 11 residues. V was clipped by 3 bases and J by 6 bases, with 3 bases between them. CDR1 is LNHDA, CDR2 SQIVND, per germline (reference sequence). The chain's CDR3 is CASSMFNEQFF. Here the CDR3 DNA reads TGTGCCAGTAGTATGTTCAATGAGCAGTTCTTC.

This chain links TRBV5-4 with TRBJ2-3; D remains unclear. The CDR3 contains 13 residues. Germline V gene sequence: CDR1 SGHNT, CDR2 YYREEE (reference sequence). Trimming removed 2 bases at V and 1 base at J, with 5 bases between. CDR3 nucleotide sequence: TGTGCCAGCAGCTTTATGGGCACAGATACGCAGTATTTT. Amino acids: CASSFMGTDTQYF.

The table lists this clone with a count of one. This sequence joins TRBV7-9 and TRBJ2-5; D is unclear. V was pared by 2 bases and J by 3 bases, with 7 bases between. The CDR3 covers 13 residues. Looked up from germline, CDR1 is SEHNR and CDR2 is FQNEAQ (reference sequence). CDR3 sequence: CASSLTLEETQYF. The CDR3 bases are TGTGCCAGCAGCTTAACCCTAGAAGAGACCCAGTACTTC.

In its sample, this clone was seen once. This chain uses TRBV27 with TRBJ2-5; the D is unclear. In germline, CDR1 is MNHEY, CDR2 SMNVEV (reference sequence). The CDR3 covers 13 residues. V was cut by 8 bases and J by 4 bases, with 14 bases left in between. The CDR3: CASHVHGRETQYF. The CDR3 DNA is TGTGCCAGCCACGTCCACGGCCGAGAGACCCAGTACTTC.

The CDR3 region is CASSSGLERPNEQFF. The CDR3 DNA reads as TGTGCCAGCAGCTCCGGACTAGAGAGACCTAACGAGCAGTTCTTC. This chain links TRBV11-2 with TRBJ2-1; TRBD2 aligns across 7 bases. Germline V CDR1 and CDR2: SGHAT, FQNNGV. CDR3 size: 15 residues. With 4 bases clipped from V and 10 bases from J, the junction kept 13 bases outside the gene matches. The full variable domain, completed using reference TRBV11-2 and TRBJ2-1, is EAGVAQSPRYKIIEKRQSVAFWCNPISGHATLYWYQQILGQGPKLLIQFQNNGVVDDSQLPKDRFSAERLKGVDSTLKIQPAKLEDSAVYLCASSSGLERPNEQFFGPGTRLTVL.

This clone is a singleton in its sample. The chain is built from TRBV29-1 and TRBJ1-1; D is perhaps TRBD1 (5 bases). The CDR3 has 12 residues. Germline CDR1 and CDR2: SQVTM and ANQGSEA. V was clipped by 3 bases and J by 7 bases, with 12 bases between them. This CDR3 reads CSVERGSDEAFF. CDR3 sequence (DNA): TGCAGCGTTGAGAGGGGAAGCGATGAAGCTTTCTTT.

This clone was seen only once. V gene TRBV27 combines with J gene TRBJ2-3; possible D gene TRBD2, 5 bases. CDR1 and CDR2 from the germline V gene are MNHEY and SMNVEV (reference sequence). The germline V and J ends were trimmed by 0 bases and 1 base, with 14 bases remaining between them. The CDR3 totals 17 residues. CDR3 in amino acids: CASSLSMPGRGTDTQYF. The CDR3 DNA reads TGTGCCAGCAGTTTATCGATGCCGGGAAGGGGCACAGATACGCAGTATTTT.

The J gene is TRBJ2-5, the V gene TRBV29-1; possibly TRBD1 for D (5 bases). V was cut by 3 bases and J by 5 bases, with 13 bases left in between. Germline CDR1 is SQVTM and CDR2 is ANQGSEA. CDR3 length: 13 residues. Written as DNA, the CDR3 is TGCAGCGTTGACCAGGGTTGGTCCGAGACCCAGTACTTC. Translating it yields CSVDQGWSETQYF.

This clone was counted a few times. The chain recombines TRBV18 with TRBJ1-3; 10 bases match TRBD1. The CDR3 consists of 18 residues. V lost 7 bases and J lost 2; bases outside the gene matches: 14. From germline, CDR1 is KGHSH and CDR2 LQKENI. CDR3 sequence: CASFPLTGGFVAGNTIYF. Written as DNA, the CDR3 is TGTGCCAGCTTCCCCCTGACAGGGGGCTTTGTTGCTGGAAACACCATATATTTT.

In DNA form, the CDR3 reads TGTGCCTGGAGGACCTCCGGGGCCAACGTCCTGACTTTC. Translated, it gives CAWRTSGANVLTF. This chain connects TRBV30 to TRBJ2-6; D not resolved. Germline lookup yields CDR1 GTSNPN and CDR2 SVGIG (reference sequence). Trimming shortened V by 3 bases and J by 4 bases, and 7 bases separated the two germline ends. This CDR3 is 13 amino acids long.

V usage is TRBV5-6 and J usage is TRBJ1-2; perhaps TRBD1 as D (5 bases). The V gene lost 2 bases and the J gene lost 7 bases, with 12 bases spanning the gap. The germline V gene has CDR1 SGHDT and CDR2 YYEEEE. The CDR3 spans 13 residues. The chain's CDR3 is CASSLVQEGGYTF. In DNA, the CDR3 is TGTGCCAGCAGCTTAGTACAGGAGGGTGGCTACACCTTC.

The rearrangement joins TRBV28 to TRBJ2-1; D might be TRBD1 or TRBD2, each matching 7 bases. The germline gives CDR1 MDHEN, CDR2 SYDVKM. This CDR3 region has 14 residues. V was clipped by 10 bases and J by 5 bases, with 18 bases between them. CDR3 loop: CATIQGGRNNEQFF. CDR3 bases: TGTGCCACCATCCAGGGGGGGCGGAACAATGAGCAGTTCTTC.

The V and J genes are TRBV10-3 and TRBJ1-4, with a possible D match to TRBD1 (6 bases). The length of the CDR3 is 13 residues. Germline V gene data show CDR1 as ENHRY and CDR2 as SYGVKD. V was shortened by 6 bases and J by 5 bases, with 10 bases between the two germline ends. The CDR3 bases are TGTGCCATCAGCAGGGGCGGGAATGAAAAACTGTTTTTT. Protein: CAISRGGNEKLFF.

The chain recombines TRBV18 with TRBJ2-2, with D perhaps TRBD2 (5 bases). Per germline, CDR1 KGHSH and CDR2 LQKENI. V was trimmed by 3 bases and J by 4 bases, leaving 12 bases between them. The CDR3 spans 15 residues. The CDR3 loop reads CASSPSGPITGELFF. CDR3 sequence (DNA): TGTGCCAGCTCACCCAGCGGACCAATCACCGGGGAGCTGTTTTTT.

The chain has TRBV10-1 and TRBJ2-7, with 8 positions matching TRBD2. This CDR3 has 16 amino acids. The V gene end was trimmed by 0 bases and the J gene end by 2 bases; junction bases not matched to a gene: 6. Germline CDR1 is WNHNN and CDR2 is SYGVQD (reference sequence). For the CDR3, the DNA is TGCGCCAGCAGTGAGTCGTGGCGGGAGGTACCCTACGAGCAGTACTTC. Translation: CASSESWREVPYEQYF.

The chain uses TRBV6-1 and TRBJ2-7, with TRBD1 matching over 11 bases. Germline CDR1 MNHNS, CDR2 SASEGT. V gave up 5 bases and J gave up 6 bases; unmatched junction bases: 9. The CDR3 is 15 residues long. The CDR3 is CASSSEDRGRGEQYF. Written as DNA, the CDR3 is TGTGCCAGCAGTTCCGAGGACAGGGGGCGAGGCGAGCAGTACTTC.

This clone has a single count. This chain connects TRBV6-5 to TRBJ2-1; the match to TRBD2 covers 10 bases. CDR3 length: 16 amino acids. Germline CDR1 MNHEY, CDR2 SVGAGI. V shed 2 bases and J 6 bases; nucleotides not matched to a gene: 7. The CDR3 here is CASSYRWLAGGNEQFF. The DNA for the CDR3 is TGTGCCAGCAGTTACCGATGGTTAGCGGGAGGCAATGAGCAGTTCTTC.

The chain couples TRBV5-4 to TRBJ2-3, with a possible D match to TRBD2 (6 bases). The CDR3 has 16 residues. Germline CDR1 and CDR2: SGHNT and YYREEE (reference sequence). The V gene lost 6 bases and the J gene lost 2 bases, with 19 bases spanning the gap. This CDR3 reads CASTNRADYPTDTQYF. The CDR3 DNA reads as TGTGCCAGCACCAATCGCGCGGACTACCCCACAGATACGCAGTATTTT.

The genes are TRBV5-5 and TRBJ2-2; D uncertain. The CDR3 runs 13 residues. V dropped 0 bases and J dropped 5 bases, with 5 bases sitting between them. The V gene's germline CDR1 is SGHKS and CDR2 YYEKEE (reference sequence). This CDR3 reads CASSLEWTGELFF. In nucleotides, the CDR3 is TGTGCCAGCAGCTTGGAGTGGACCGGGGAGCTGTTTTTT.

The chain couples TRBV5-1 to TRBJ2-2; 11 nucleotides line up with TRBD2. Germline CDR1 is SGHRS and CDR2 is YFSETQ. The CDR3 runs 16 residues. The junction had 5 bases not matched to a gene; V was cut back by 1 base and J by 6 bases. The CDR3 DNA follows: TGCGCCAGCAGCTTGTATGTAGCGGGAGGGCCCGGGGAGCTGTTTTTT. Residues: CASSLYVAGGPGELFF.

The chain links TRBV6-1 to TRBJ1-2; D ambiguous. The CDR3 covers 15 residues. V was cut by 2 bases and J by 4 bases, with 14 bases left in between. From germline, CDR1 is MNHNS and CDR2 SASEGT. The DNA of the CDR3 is TGTGCCAGCAGTGAACTAGTCGGGGTACGCTATGGCTACACCTTC. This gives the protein CASSELVGVRYGYTF.

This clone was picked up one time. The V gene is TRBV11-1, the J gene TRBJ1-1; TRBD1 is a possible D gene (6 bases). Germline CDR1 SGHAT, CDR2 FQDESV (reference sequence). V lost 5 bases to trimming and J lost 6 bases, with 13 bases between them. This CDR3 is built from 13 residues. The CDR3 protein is CASSPRGAPEAFF. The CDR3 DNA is TGTGCCAGCAGCCCCAGGGGAGCCCCTGAAGCTTTCTTT.

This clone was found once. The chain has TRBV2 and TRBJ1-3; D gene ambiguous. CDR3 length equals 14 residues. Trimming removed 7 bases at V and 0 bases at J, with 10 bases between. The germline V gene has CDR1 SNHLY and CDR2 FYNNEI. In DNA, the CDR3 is TGTGCCAGCAAGACGGAGCTCTCTGGAAACACCATATATTTT. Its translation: CASKTELSGNTIYF.

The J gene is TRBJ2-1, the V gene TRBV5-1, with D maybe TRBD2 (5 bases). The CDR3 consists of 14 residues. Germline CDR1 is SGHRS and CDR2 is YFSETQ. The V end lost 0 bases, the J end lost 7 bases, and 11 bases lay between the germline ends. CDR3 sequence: CASSLEEAKNEQFF. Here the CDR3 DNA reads TGCGCCAGCAGCTTGGAGGAGGCAAAAAATGAGCAGTTCTTC.

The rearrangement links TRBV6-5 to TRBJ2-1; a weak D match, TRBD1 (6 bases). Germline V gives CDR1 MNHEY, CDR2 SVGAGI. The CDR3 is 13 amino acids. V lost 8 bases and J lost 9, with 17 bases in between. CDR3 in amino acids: CASGPILGGEQFF. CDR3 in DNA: TGTGCCAGCGGGCCTATACTAGGGGGTGAGCAGTTCTTC.

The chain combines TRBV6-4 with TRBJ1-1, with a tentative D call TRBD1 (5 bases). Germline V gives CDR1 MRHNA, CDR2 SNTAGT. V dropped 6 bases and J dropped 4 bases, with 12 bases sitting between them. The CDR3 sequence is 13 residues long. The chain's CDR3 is CASRPGQGTEAFF. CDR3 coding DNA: TGTGCCAGCAGACCCGGACAAGGCACTGAAGCTTTCTTT.

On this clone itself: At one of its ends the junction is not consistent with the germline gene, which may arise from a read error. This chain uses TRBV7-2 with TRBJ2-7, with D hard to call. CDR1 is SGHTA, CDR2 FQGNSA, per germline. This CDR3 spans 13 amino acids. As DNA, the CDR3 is TGTGCCAGCAGCCTTAGCCGCCACTACGGGCAGTACTTC. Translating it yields CASSLSRHYGQYF.

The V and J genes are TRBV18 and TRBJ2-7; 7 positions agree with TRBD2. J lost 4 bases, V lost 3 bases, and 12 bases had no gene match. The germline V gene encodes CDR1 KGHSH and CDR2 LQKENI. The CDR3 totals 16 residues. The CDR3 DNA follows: TGTGCCAGCTCACCGCTAGCGACTAGCTGGGGGTACGAGCAGTACTTC. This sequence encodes CASSPLATSWGYEQYF.

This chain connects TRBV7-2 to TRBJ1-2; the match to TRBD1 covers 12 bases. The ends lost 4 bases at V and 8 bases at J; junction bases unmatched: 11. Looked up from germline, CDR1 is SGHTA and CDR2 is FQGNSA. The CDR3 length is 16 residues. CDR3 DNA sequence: TGTGCCAGCAGCTGGAACCGGGACAGGGGGCAAGGGGGCTACACCTTC. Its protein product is CASSWNRDRGQGGYTF.